The 2 T cell receptor beta chains in this list originate from one sample, sequenced in a study of T cells in Graves' hyperthyroidism and ophthalmopathy. Regions amplified from RNA transcripts were the TCR beta CDR3 regions. The primer set for the first-round RT-PCR of the TCR CDR3 was HTBI. Each CDR3 protein is one row after TCRdb ran MiXCR on the multiplex PCR reads. The sample yields roughly 500,000 distinct CDR3 sequences, approximately 49% seen once. The sequenced sample was peripheral blood or thyroid tissue (not recorded which). The receptor source for this set is an adult woman with Graves' disease, either hyperthyroidism or ophthalmopathy (not recorded which).

V and J are TRBV4-3 and TRBJ2-5; TRBD2 matches 7 bases. V lost 0 bases and J lost 1; bases outside the gene matches: 5. The CDR3 runs 16 residues. Germline V gives CDR1 LGHNA, CDR2 YSLEER. The CDR3 sequence: CASSQDPPSGQETQYF. The CDR3 nucleotides read TGCGCCAGCAGCCAAGATCCGCCTAGCGGCCAAGAGACCCAGTACTTC.

This clonotype was recorded at least ten times. V gene TRBV29-1 combines with J gene TRBJ2-7; possible D gene TRBD1, 7 bases. The CDR3 loop spans 13 amino acids. The V end was cut by 5 bases, the J end by 7 bases, with 18 bases between. CDR1 and CDR2 from the germline V gene are SQVTM and ANQGSEA. The DNA of the CDR3 is TGCAGCGTTACCCGGGACAGCCGGGGGGAGCAGTACTTC. Its protein product is CSVTRDSRGEQYF.